The 6 T cell receptor beta chains below all came from one sample that was sequenced in a study of shared clonotypes between healthy human individuals. TCRdb's table, derived via immunoSEQ multiplex PCR, lists solely in-frame clones and lacks some. The table lists about 2 million clones, roughly 94% of them singletons. In the naive CD8 group, cells lacked CD45RO and were positively selected for CCR7, so terminally differentiated effector memory CD45RA+ cells were left out. Sample: naive CD8+ T cells sorted from blood. The source of these receptors is a man in his late teens or twenties in good health.

In the case of this clone: The same CDR3 is also encoded by other DNA sequences in this sample. The chain combines TRBV5-6 with TRBJ2-7; TRBD2 might be the D (6 bases). V gave up 0 bases and J gave up 0 bases, with 7 bases separating them. CDR1 SGHDT and CDR2 YYEEEE come from the germline V gene. The CDR3 is 14 amino acids. The DNA of the CDR3 is TGTGCCAGCAGCTTGGGCGGGACCTCCTACGAGCAGTACTTC. Translation gives CASSLGGTSYEQYF.

This chain connects TRBV7-9 to TRBJ2-7, with TRBD2 identical over 16 bases. The V and J ends lost 0 bases and 6 bases, in that order; junction bases with no gene match: 11. From germline, CDR1 is SEHNR and CDR2 FQNEAQ (reference sequence). The CDR3 totals 19 residues. CDR3: CASSLAPGLAGGPEAEQYF. CDR3 nucleotides: TGTGCCAGCAGCTTAGCCCCGGGACTAGCGGGAGGGCCCGAGGCCGAGCAGTACTTC.

The rearrangement joins TRBV6-6 to TRBJ2-7; the D is unclear. Germline CDR1 is MNHNY and CDR2 is SVGAGI (reference sequence). V was trimmed by 6 bases and J by 6 bases, leaving 15 bases between them. The CDR3 runs to 13 residues. CDR3 coding DNA: TGTGCCAGCAGCCGTCCCTACATGGGCGAGCAGTACTTC. Translating gives CASSRPYMGEQYF.

This chain's CDR3 is CSVEGTSGRPTDTQYF. CDR3 sequence (DNA): TGCAGCGTTGAAGGGACTAGCGGGAGGCCCACAGATACGCAGTATTTT. V gene TRBV29-1 combines with J gene TRBJ2-3, with 14 bases lining up with TRBD2. The CDR3 is 16 residues long. V lost 1 base and J lost 2; bases outside the gene matches: 2. Germline V gives CDR1 SQVTM, CDR2 ANQGSEA.

The rearrangement joins TRBV11-2 to TRBJ2-1; 16 nucleotides align to TRBD2. Unmatched junction bases numbered 5, after V lost 0 bases and J lost 0 bases. The CDR3 runs 20 residues. Germline V gene data show CDR1 as SGHAT and CDR2 as FQNNGV. The CDR3 spells CASSLEVGLAGGSSYNEQFF. The CDR3 bases are TGTGCCAGCAGCTTAGAAGTGGGACTAGCGGGAGGGAGCTCCTACAATGAGCAGTTCTTC.

J is TRBJ2-7 and V is TRBV6-6; tentatively, D is TRBD1 or TRBD2 (5 bases each). V lost 0 bases to trimming and J lost 10 bases, with 13 bases between them. Germline loops: CDR1 MNHNY, CDR2 SVGAGI (reference sequence). The CDR3 runs 13 residues. The CDR3 DNA follows: TGTGCCAGCAGTTACTCTGAGGGGCCGGAACAGTACTTC. This gives the protein CASSYSEGPEQYF.